This T cell receptor (beta chain) was profiled in a study of T cell repertoires in cytomegalovirus infection. In the study overall: Recently described HLA-C-restricted plus well-studied HLA-B-restricted CMV epitopes were used. Indicated by public TCR beta signatures were CMV infection and matching HLA type.

This clonotype was picked up many times. Its specificity is unknown. V lost 6 bases and J lost 1, with 9 bases in between. CDR1 and CDR2 from the germline V gene are SGHVS and FNYEAQ. The CDR3 spans 13 residues. Regarding the study as a whole: Dominant in the ex vivo response were TCR beta clonotypes restricted by HLA-C and specific for CMV.

Via MiXCR, TCRdb re-called the reads, giving one row per CDR3 protein. The table records hundreds of thousands of distinct CDR3 sequences, 30% to 35% of them present only once. The V and J genes are TRBV7-6 and TRBJ1-1; a weak D match, TRBD1 (6 bases). This TCR was recovered from a human donor in good health (CMV status not recorded). Some clones in this sample may be carry-over from other donors' samples. The sample was cultured PBMCs, taken from culture after CMV antigen stimulation. The CDR3 nucleotides are TGTGCCAGCAGTTCACAGGGGAACACTGAAGCTTTCTTT. Its translation: CASSSQGNTEAFF.